This record covers a single T cell receptor (beta chain). This record belongs to a study of blood T cells in healthy people across ages. The CDR3 has 16 amino acids. CDR1 is SGHVS, CDR2 FQNEAQ, per germline. Using a J-beta primer mix together with a sample-barcoded 5' primer, a second PCR was run for roughly 7 to 11 cycles. A single record per CDR3 protein comes from TCRdb applying MiXCR to the 5' RACE reads. The sample shows 600,000 to 900,000 distinct CDR3 sequences, roughly 25% of them seen only once. The same sample was also studied in work on T cells of mothers and their children.

Sequencing used blood. The V call is TRBV7-8, the J call TRBJ2-5, with 12 bases lining up with TRBD2. The J call could be wrong; TRBJ2-1 is a better fit for the DNA end. This TCR was recovered from a boy younger than 18 in good health. The CDR3, as DNA: TGTGCCAGCAGCCTTAGACCTAGCGGGGGGGACAATGAGCAGTTCTTC. Translation gives CASSLRPSGGDNEQFF.